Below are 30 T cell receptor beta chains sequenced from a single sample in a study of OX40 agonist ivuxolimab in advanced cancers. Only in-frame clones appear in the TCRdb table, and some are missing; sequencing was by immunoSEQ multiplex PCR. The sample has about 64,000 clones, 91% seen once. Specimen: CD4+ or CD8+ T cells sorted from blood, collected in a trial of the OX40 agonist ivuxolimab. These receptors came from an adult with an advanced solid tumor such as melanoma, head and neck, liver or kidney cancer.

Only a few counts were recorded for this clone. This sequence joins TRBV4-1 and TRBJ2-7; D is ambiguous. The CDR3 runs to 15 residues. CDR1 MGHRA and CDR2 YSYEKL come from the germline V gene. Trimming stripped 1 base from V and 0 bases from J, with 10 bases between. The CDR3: CASSQVPQSSYEQYF. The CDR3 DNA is TGCGCCAGCAGCCAAGTTCCACAGAGCTCCTACGAGCAGTACTTC.

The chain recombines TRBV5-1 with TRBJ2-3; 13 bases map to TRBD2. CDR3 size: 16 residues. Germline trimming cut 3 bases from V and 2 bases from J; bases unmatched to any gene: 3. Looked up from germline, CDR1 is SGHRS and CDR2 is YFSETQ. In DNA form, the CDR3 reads TGCGCCAGCAGCTGGGGGACTAGCGGGGACACAGATACGCAGTATTTT. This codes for CASSWGTSGDTDTQYF.

CDR3 in DNA: TGTGCCAGAGGGACAGGGAAGGATCAGCCCCAGCATTTT. Translated: CARGTGKDQPQHF. J is TRBJ1-5 and V is TRBV6-4; 9 nucleotides agree with TRBD1. J lost 5 bases, V lost 9 bases, and 5 bases had no gene match. CDR3 length: 13 residues. CDR1 MRHNA and CDR2 SNTAGT come from the germline V gene.

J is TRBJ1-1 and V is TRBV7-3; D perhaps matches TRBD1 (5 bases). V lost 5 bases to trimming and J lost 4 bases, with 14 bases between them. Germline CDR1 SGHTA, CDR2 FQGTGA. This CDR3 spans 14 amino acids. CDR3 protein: CASSPSGGGTEAFF. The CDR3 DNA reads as TGTGCCAGCAGCCCCTCTGGGGGTGGCACTGAAGCTTTCTTT.

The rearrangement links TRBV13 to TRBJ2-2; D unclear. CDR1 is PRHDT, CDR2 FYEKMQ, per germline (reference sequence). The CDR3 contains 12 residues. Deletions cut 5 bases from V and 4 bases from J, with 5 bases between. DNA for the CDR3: TGTGCCAGCAGCACGATCACCGGGGAGCTGTTTTTT. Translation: CASSTITGELFF.

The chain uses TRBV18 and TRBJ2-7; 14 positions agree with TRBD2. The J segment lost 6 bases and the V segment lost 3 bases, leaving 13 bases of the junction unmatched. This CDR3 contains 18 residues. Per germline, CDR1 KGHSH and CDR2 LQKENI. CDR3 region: CASSPTNSPGLAGVEQYF. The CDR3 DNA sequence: TGTGCCAGCTCACCGACCAATTCACCGGGACTAGCGGGAGTCGAGCAGTACTTC.

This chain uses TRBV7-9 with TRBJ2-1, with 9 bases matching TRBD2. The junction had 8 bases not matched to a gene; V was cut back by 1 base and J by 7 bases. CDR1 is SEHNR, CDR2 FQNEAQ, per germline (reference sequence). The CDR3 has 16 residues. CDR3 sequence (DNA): TGTGCCAGCAGCTTAGATGGTAGCGGGAGAGGGAATGAGCAGTTCTTC. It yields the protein CASSLDGSGRGNEQFF.

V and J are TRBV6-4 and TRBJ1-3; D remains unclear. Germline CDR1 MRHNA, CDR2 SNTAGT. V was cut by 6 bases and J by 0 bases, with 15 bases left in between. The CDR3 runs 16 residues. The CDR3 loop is CASRGLTGHSGNTIYF. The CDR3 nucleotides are TGTGCCAGCAGAGGCCTGACGGGTCACTCTGGAAACACCATATATTTT.

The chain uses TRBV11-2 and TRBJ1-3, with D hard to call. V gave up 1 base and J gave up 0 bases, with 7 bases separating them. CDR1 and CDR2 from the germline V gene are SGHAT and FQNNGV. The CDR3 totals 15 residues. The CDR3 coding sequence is TGTGCCAGCAGCTTAGGTTGGGTCTCTGGAAACACCATATATTTT. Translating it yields CASSLGWVSGNTIYF.

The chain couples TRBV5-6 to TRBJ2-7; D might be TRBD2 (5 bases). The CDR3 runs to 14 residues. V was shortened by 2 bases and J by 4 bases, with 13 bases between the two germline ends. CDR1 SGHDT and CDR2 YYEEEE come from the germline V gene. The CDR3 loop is CASSLGRRSYEQYF. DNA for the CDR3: TGTGCCAGCAGCTTAGGCAGGAGGAGTTACGAGCAGTACTTC. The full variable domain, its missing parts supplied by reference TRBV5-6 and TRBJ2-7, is DAGVTQSPTHLIKTRGQQVTLRCSPKSGHDTVSWYQQALGQGPQFIFQYYEEEERQRGNFPDRFSGHQFPNYSSELNVNALLLGDSALYLCASSLGRRSYEQYFGPGTRLTVT.

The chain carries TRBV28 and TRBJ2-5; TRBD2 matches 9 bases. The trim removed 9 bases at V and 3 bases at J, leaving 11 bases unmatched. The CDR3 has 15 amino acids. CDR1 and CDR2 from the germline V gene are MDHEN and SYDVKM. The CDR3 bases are TGTGCCAGAGGGGTGGAATCTAGCGGGAAAGAGACCCAGTACTTC. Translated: CARGVESSGKETQYF. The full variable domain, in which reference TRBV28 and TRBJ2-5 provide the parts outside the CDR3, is DVKVTQSSRYLVKRTGEKVFLECVQDMDHENMFWYRQDPGLGLRLIYFSYDVKMKEKGDIPEGYSVSREKKERFSLILESASTNQTSMYLCARGVESSGKETQYFGPGTRLLVL.

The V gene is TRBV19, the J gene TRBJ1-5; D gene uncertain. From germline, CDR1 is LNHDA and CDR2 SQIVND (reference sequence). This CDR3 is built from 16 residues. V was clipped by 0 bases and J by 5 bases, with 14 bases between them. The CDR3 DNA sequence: TGTGCCAGTAGTATAGATACGCCAGGCACTTATCAGCCCCAGCATTTT. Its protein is CASSIDTPGTYQPQHF.

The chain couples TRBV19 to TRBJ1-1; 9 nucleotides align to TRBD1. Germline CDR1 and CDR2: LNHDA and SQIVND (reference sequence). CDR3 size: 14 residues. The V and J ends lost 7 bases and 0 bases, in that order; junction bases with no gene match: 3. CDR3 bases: TGTGCCAGTACCCGGGACAGGGTGAACACTGAAGCTTTCTTT. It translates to CASTRDRVNTEAFF.

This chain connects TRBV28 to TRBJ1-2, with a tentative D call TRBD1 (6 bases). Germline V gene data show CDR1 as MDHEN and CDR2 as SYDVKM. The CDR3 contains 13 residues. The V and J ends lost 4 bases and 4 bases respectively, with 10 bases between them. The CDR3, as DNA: TGTGCCAGCAGTTCAGGGGACGGCTATGGCTACACCTTC. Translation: CASSSGDGYGYTF.

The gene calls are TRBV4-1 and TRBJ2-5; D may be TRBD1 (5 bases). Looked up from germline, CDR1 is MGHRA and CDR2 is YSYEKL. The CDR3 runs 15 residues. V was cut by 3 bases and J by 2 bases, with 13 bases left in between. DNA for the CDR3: TGCGCCAGCAGCCATACTCCCCGGACACAAGAGACCCAGTACTTC. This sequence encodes CASSHTPRTQETQYF.

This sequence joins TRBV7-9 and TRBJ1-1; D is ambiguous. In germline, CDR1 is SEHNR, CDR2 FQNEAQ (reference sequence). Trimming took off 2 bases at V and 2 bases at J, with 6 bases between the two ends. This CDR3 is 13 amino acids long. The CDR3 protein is CASSLSGNTEAFF. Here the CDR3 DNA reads TGTGCCAGCAGCTTATCGGGTAACACTGAAGCTTTCTTT. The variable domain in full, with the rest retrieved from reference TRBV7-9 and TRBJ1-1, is DTGVSQNPRHKITKRGQNVTFRCDPISEHNRLYWYRQTLGQGPEFLTYFQNEAQLEKSRLLSDRFSAERPKGSFSTLEIQRTEQGDSAMYLCASSLSGNTEAFFGQGTRLTVV.

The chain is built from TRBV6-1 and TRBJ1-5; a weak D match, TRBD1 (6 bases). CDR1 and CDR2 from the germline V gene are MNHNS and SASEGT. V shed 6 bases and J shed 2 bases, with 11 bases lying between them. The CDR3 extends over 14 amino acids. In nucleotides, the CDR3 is TGTGCCAGCAGCATAGGGGGACGCAATCAGCCCCAGCATTTT. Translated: CASSIGGRNQPQHF.

CDR3 amino acids: CASSERGEQYF. The CDR3, as DNA: TGCGCCAGCAGTGAGAGAGGGGAGCAGTACTTC. This chain connects TRBV10-1 to TRBJ2-5; D may match TRBD1 or TRBD2 (5 bases each). V shed 2 bases and J shed 11 bases, with 9 bases lying between them. Germline CDR1 and CDR2: WNHNN and SYGVQD (reference sequence). This CDR3 contains 11 residues.

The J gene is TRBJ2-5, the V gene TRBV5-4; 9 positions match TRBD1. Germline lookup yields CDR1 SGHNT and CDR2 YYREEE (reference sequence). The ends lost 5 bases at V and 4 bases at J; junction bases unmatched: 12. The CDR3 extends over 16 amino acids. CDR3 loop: CASRPGQGLRVETQYF. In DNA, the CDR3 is TGTGCCAGCAGACCTGGACAGGGGTTAAGGGTAGAGACCCAGTACTTC.

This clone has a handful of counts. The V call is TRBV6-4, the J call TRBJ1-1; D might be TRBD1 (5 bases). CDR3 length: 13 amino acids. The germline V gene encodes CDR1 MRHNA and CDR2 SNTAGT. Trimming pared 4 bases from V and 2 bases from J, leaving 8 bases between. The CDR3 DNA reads TGTGCCAGCAGTGTTAGGGACAACACTGAAGCTTTCTTT. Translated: CASSVRDNTEAFF.

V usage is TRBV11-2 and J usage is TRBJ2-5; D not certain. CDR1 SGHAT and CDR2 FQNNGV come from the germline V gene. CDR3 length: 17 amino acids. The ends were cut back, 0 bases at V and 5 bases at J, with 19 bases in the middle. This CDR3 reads CASSLDPVGLGKETQYF. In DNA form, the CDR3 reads TGTGCCAGCAGCTTAGACCCCGTGGGGTTAGGGAAGGAGACCCAGTACTTC.

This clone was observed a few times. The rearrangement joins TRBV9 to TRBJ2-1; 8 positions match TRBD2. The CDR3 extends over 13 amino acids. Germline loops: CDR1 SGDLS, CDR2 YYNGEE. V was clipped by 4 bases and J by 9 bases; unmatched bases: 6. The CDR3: CASSPSSGIEQFF. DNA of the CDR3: TGTGCCAGCAGCCCCAGTAGCGGGATTGAGCAGTTCTTC.

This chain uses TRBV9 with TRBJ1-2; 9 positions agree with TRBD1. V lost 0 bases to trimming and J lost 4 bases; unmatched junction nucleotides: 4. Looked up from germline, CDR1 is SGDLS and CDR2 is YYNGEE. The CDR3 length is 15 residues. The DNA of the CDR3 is TGTGCCAGCAGCGTAGTGACAGGGGGAGGCTATGGCTACACCTTC. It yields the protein CASSVVTGGGYGYTF.

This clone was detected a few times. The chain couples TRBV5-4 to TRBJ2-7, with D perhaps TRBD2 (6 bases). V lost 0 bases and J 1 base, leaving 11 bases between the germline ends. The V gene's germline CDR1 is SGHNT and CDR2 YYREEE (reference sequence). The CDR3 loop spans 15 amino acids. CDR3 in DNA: TGTGCCAGCAGCTTGGCTGGGAGGTGGTCCTACGAGCAGTACTTC. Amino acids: CASSLAGRWSYEQYF. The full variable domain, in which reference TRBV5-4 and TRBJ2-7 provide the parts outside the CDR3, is ETGVTQSPTHLIKTRGQQVTLRCSSQSGHNTVSWYQQALGQGPQFIFQYYREEENGRGNFPPRFSGLQFPNYSSELNVNALELDDSALYLCASSLAGRWSYEQYFGPGTRLTVT.

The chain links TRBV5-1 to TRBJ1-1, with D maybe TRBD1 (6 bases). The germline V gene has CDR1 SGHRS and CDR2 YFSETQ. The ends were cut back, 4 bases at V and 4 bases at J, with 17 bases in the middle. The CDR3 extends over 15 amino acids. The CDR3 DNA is TGCGCCAGCAGCGCGACGACAGGACTAAGCACTGAAGCTTTCTTT. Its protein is CASSATTGLSTEAFF.

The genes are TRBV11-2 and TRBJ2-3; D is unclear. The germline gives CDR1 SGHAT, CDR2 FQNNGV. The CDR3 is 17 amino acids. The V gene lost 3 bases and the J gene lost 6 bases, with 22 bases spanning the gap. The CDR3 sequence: CASSFTPLLGTDDTQYF. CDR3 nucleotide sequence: TGTGCCAGCAGCTTTACCCCCCTCCTAGGTACGGATGATACGCAGTATTTT.

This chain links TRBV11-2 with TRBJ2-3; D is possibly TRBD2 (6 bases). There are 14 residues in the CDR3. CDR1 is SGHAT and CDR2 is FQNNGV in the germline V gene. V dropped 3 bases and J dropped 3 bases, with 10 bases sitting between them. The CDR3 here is CASSLTRGTDTQYF. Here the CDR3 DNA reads TGTGCCAGCAGCTTGACTAGGGGAACAGATACGCAGTATTTT.

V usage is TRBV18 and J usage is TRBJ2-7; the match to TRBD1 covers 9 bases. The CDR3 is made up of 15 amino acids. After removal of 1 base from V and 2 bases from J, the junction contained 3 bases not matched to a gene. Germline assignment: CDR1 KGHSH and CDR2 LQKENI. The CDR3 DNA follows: TGTGCCAGCTCACCACGGCGGGACAGGGCCTACGAGCAGTACTTC. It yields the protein CASSPRRDRAYEQYF.

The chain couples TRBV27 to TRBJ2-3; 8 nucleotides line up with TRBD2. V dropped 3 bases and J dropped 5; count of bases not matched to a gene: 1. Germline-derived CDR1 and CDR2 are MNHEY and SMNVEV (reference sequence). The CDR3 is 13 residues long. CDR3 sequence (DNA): TGTGCCAGCAGTTTCCGGGAGGGAGATACGCAGTATTTT. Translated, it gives CASSFREGDTQYF.

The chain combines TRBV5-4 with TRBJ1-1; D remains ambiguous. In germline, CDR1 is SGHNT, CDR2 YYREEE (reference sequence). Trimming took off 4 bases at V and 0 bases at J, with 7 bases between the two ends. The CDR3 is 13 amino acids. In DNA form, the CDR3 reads TGTGCCAGCAGCACCCCAGTGAACACTGAAGCTTTCTTT. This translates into CASSTPVNTEAFF.